This T cell receptor (beta chain) was identified during a study of metastatic and nonmetastatic thyroid tumors. Study background: The comparison covered peripheral blood and tumor or nodule tissue in malignant and benign thyroid patients.

TCRdb reanalyzed the PCR reads with MiXCR. Among over 13,000 clones listed, 24% were seen once. Ten or more counts support this clone. This sample includes further DNA sequences coding for the same CDR3. J was trimmed by 4 bases and V by 1 base; bases with no gene match: 3. The CDR3 is made up of 15 amino acids. Germline V gene lookup returns CDR1 SGHNT and CDR2 YYREEE (reference sequence). All patients were treatment-naive before thyroid surgery. This TCR was recovered from a female donor with papillary thyroid cancer or a benign thyroid nodule (not recorded which). Some clones in this sample may be carry-over from other donors' samples. This rearrangement joins TRBV5-4 to TRBJ2-3; 10 bases are shared with TRBD2. Material: tumor tissue. Written as DNA, the CDR3 is TGTGCCAGCAGCTTGAGCCTAGCGGGAGCAGATACGCAGTATTTT. This translates into CASSLSLAGADTQYF.